This TCR beta chain was captured by sequencing in a study of T cells in Graves' hyperthyroidism and ophthalmopathy. Amplified regions were TCR beta CDR3 sequences from RNA transcripts. The study used the HTBI primer set for a first-round RT-PCR of the TCR CDR3. TCRdb processed the multiplex PCR reads anew with MiXCR; each CDR3 protein has one entry. The repertoire holds hundreds of thousands of distinct CDR3 sequences, with 38% as singletons. Germline V gene data show CDR1 as SGHAT and CDR2 as FQDESV (reference sequence). The V segment lost 6 bases and the J segment 2 bases; nucleotides outside the gene matches: 2. This CDR3 contains 14 residues. Lactation, pregnancy, other autoimmune disease or uncontrolled infection excluded patients.

The sample comprised blood. The gene calls are TRBV11-1 and TRBJ2-7; 12 bases line up with TRBD2. The receptor was derived from a man between 18 and 29 years old with Graves' hyperthyroidism. CDR3 in DNA: TGTGCCAGCAGAGGACTAGCGGGGACCTACGAGCAGTACTTC. Protein: CASRGLAGTYEQYF.